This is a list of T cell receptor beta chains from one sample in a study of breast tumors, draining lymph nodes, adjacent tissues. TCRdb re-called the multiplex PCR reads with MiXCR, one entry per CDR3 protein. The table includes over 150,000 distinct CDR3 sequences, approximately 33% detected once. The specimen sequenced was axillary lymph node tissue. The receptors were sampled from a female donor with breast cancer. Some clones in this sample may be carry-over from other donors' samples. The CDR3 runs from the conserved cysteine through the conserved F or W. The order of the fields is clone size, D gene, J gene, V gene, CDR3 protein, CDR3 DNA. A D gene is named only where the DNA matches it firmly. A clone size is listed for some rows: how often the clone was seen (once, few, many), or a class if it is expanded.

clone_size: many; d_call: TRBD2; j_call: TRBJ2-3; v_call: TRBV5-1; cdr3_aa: CASRALAGTDTQYF; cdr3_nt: TGCGCCAGCAGGGCGCTAGCGGGCACAGATACGCAGTATTTT
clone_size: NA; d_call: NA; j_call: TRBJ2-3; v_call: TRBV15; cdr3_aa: CATSRVGAPDTQYF; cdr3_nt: TGTGCCACCAGCAGAGTCGGGGCCCCAGATACGCAGTATTTT
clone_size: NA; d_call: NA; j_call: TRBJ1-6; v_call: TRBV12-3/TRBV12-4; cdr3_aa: CASSLSQEGNSPLHF; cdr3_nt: TGTGCCAGCAGTTTGAGTCAGGAGGGCAATTCACCCCTCCACTTT
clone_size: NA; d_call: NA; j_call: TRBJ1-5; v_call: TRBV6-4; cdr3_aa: CASRNRAQHF; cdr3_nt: TGTGCCAGCAGAAACAGGGCCCAGCATTTT
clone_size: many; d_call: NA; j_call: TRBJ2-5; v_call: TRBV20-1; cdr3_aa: CSATAGFGQETQYF; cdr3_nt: TGCAGTGCGACGGCAGGGTTTGGTCAAGAGACCCAGTACTTC
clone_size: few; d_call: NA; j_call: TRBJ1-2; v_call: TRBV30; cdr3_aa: CAWTRDPTSGPSNYGYTF; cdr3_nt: TGTGCCTGGACTCGAGATCCTACTTCTGGGCCTTCTAACTATGGCTACACCTTC
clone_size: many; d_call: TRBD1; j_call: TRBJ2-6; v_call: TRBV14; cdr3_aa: CASSLNPGQGAGANVLTF; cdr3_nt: TGTGCCAGCAGTCTCAATCCGGGACAGGGGGCTGGGGCCAACGTCCTGACTTTC
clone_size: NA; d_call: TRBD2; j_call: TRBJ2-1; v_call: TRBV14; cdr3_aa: CASSQEGTSGSGNEQFF; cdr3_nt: TGTGCCAGCAGCCAAGAGGGGACTAGCGGGAGTGGCAATGAGCAGTTCTTC
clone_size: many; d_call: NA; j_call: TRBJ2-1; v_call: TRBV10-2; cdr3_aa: CASSDPFYLSAHEQFF; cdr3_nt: TGCGCCAGCAGTGACCCCTTCTATCTTAGCGCTCATGAGCAGTTCTTC
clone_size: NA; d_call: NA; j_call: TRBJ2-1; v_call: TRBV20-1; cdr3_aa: CSARATGVYNEQFF; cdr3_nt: TGCAGTGCTAGAGCAACCGGGGTGTACAATGAGCAGTTCTTC
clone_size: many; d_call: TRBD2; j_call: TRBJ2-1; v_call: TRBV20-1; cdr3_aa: CSARDRLAGPRDEQFF; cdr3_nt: TGCAGTGCTAGAGATCGCCTAGCGGGACCGAGGGATGAGCAGTTCTTC
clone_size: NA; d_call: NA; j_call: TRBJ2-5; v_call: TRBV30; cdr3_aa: CAWSGGLQETQCF; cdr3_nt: TGTGCCTGGAGCGGGGGGCTCCAAGAGACCCAGTGCTTC
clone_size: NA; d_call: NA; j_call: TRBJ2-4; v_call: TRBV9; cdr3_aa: CASSPSGKNIQYF; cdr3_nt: TGTGCCAGCAGCCCCAGCGGGAAAAACATTCAGTACTTC
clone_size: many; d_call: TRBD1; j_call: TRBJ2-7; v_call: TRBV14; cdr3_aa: CASSRLRTGSTYEQYF; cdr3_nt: TGTGCCAGCAGCCGGCTCAGGACAGGGAGTACCTACGAGCAGTACTTC
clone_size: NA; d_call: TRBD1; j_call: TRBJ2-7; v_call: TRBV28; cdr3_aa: CASSTRTGARVEQYF; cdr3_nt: TGTGCCAGCAGCACTAGGACAGGGGCGCGGGTCGAGCAGTACTTC
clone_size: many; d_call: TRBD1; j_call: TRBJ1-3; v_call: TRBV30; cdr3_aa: CATDGTGVDTIYF; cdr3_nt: TGTGCCACTGACGGGACAGGGGTGGACACCATATATTTT
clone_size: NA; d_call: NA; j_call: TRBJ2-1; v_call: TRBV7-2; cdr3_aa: CASSLEGTRLEQFF; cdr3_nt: TGTGCCAGCAGCTTAGAGGGTACAAGACTAGAGCAGTTCTTC
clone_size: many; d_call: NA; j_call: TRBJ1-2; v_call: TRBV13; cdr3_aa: CASSLLGEGYGYTF; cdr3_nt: TGTGCCAGCAGCTTATTGGGGGAGGGCTATGGCTACACCTTC
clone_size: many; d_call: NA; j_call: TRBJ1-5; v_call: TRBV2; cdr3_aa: CASSTSAVNQPQHF; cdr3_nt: TGTGCCAGCAGTACCAGCGCCGTCAATCAGCCCCAGCATTTT
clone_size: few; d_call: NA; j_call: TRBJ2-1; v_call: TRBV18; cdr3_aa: CASSPIGLRGREQFF; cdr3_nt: TGTGCCAGCTCACCAATCGGCTTGAGGGGCCGGGAGCAGTTCTTC
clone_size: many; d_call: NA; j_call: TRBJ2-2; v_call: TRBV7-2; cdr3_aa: CASSRQNTGELFF; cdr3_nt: TGTGCCAGCAGCCGCCAGAACACCGGGGAGCTGTTTTTT
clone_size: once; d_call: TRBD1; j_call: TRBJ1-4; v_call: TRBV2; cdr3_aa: CASRGTGWTGNEKLFF; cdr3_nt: TGTGCCAGCAGGGGGACAGGGTGGACTGGAAATGAAAAACTGTTTTTT
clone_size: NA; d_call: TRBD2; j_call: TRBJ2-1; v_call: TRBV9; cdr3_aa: CASSAPPGGTSGSPPPEFF; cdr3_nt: TGTGCCAGCAGCGCCCCACCTGGCGGGACTAGCGGGTCCCCACCCCCGGAGTTCTTC
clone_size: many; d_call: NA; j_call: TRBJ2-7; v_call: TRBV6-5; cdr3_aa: CASSHSPSSEQYF; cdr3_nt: TGTGCCAGCAGTCACTCTCCTTCCTCCGAGCAGTACTTC
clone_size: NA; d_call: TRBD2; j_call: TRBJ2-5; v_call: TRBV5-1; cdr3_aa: CASSTLLAGPQETQYF; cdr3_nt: TGCGCCAGCAGCACTCTACTAGCGGGACCCCAAGAGACCCAGTACTTC
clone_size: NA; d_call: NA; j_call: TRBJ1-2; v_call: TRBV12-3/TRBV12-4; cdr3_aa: CASRPGGSGNTF; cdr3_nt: TGTGCCAGCAGACCAGGAGGGTCTGGAAACACCTTC
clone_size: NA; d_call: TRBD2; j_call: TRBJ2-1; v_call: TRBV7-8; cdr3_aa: CASSPRLAGEGNEQFF; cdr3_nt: TGTGCCAGCAGCCCAAGGCTAGCGGGAGAAGGAAATGAGCAGTTCTTC
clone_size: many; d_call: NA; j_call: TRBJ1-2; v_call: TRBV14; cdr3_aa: CASSQAGKRSSGYTF; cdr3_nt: TGTGCCAGCAGCCAAGCAGGGAAACGGAGCAGTGGCTACACCTTC
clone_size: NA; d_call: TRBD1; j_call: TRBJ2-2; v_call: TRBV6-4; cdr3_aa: CAARTGLIMNTGELFF; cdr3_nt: TGCGCAGCGAGGACAGGGCTAATCATGAACACCGGGGAGCTGTTTTTT
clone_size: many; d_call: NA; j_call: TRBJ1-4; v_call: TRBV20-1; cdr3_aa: CSAPRDIEKLFF; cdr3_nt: TGCAGTGCTCCCAGGGATATTGAAAAACTGTTTTTT
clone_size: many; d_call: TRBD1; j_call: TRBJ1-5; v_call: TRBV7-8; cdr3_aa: CASSLMGQLIQPQHF; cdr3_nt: TGTGCCAGCAGCTTAATGGGACAGTTGATTCAGCCCCAGCATTTT
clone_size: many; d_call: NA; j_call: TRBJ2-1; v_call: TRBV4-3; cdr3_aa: CASSQEMAGLLYNEQFF; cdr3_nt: TGCGCCAGCAGCCAGGAAATGGCGGGGCTACTCTACAATGAGCAGTTCTTC
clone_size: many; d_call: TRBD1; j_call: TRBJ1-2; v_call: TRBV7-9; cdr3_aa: CASSPPQGARSYTF; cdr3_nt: TGTGCCAGCAGCCCCCCCCAGGGGGCAAGGAGCTACACCTTC
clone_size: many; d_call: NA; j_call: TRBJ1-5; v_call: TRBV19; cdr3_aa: CAGSRNSNQPQHF; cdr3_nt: TGTGCCGGTAGCAGAAATAGCAATCAGCCCCAGCATTTT
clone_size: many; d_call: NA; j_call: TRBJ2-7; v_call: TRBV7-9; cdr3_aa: CASSHGTYQTIEQYF; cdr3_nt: TGTGCCAGCAGCCACGGGACTTACCAGACTATCGAGCAGTACTTC
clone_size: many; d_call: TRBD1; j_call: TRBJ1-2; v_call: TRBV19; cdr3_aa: CASRRGGGYGYTF; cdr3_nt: TGTGCCAGTAGAAGAGGGGGCGGCTATGGCTACACCTTC
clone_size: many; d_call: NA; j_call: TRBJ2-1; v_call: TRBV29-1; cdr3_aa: CSGKRPNNEQFF; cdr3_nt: TGCAGCGGGAAACGACCGAACAATGAGCAGTTCTTC
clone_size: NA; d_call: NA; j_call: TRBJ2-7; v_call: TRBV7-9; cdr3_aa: CVSSSPGRYEQYF; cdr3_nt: TGTGTCAGCAGCTCCCCAGGGAGGTACGAGCAGTACTTC
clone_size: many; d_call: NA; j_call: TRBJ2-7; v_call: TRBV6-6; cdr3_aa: CASSHGRGISNEQYF; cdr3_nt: TGTGCCAGCAGTCACGGTAGGGGTATTTCGAACGAGCAGTACTTC
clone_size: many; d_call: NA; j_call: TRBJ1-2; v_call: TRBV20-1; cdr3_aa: CSARVQGVHTF; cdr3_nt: TGCAGTGCTAGAGTGCAGGGCGTCCACACCTTC
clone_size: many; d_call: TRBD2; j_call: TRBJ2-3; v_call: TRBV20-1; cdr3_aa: CSASGGADTQYF; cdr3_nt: TGCAGTGCTAGCGGGGGGGCAGATACGCAGTATTTT
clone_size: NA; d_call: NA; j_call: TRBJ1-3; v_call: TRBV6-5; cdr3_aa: CASSHAGVAPGNTIYF; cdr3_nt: TGTGCCAGCAGTCACGCAGGGGTCGCCCCTGGAAACACCATATATTTT
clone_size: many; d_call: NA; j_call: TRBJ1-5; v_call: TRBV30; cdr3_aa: CAWSDGNQPQHF; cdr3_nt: TGTGCCTGGAGTGATGGCAATCAGCCCCAGCATTTT
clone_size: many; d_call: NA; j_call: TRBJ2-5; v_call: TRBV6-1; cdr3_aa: CASSEAGVETQYF; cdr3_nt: TGTGCCAGCAGTGAAGCGGGGGTAGAGACCCAGTACTTC
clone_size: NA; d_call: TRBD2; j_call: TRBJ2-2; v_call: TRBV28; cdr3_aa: CASTRPDRVRLAGGIGELFF; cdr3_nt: TGTGCCAGCACTCGTCCCGATCGGGTCCGACTGGCGGGAGGGATCGGGGAGCTGTTTTTT
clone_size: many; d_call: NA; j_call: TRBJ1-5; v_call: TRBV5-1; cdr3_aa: CASSSGPNQPQHF; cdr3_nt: TGCGCCAGCAGCTCTGGACCGAATCAGCCCCAGCATTTT
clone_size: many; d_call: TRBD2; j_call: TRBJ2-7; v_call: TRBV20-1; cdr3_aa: CSASGDYSYEQYF; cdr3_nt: TGCAGTGCTAGCGGGGACTACTCCTACGAGCAGTACTTC
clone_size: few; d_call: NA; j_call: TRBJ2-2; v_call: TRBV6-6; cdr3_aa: CASSHSKARGGELFF; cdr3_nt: TGTGCCAGCAGTCACTCGAAAGCTAGGGGCGGGGAGCTGTTTTTT
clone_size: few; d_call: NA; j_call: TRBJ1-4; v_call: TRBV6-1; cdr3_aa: CASWGTWGEKLFF; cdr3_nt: TGTGCCAGCTGGGGGACTTGGGGAGAAAAACTGTTTTTT
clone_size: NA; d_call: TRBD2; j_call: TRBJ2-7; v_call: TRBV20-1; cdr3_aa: CSARKGGVYEQYF; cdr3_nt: TGCAGTGCTAGGAAGGGAGGGGTGTACGAGCAGTACTTC
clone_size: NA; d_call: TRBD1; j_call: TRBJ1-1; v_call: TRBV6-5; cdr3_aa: CASSWTGNTEAFF; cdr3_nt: TGTGCCAGCAGTTGGACAGGAAACACTGAAGCTTTCTTT
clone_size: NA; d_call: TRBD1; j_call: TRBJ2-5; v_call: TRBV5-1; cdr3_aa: CASSPRQGYHETQYF; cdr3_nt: TGCGCCAGCAGTCCACGACAGGGATACCACGAGACCCAGTACTTC
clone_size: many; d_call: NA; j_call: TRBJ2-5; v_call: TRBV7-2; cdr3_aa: CASSLVQTFQETQYF; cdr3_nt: TGTGCCAGCAGCTTAGTACAGACGTTCCAAGAGACCCAGTACTTC
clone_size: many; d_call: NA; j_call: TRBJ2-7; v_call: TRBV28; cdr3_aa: CASTARSGYEQYF; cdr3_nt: TGTGCCAGCACCGCCCGGAGCGGCTACGAGCAGTACTTC